The 2 T cell receptor beta chains given below trace back to one sample, sequenced in a study of early T cells in non-severe SARS-CoV-2 infection. MiXCR, run by TCRdb on the 5' RACE reads, gives a single entry per CDR3 protein. This table has about 83,000 distinct CDR3 sequences, 9% to 15% appearing once. The specimen was whole blood. Every receptor here comes from an adult who was a healthcare worker with PCR-confirmed SARS-CoV-2 infection or an uninfected control (not recorded which).

Ten or more counts support this clonotype. This rearrangement joins TRBV10-1 to TRBJ1-1, with TRBD1 identical over 11 bases. After removal of 2 bases from V and 8 bases from J, the junction contained 10 bases not matched to a gene. From germline, CDR1 is WNHNN and CDR2 SYGVQD (reference sequence). The CDR3 sequence is 16 residues long. This CDR3 is CASSEHRTGGIGEAFF. The DNA for the CDR3 is TGCGCCAGCAGTGAGCATCGGACAGGGGGCATAGGGGAAGCTTTCTTT.

This clonotype has at least ten counts. The V call is TRBV6-4, the J call TRBJ1-2; no definite D call. V was cut by 6 bases and J by 4 bases, with 9 bases left in between. The germline gives CDR1 MRHNA, CDR2 SNTAGT. The CDR3 extends over 12 amino acids. The CDR3 sequence is CASRSPGYGYTF. As DNA, the CDR3 is TGTGCCAGCAGGAGCCCGGGCTATGGCTACACCTTC.